These T cell receptor beta chains were read from a single sample in a study of CD8 T cells in ankylosing spondylitis. TCRdb independently ran MiXCR on the 5' RACE reads; one entry per CDR3 protein. Here the sample spans a few hundred thousand distinct CDR3 sequences, less than 10% being singletons. Sequenced input: blood, either unsorted or a sorted T cell fraction (not recorded which). All receptors derive from a male donor with ankylosing spondylitis. The CDR3 runs from the conserved cysteine through the conserved F or W. Each record gives: V gene, J gene, D gene, CDR3 length, clone size, CDR3 DNA, CDR3 protein. A D gene is named only where the DNA matches it firmly. Rows may omit the clone size; those that give it use once, few, many or a size class.

TRBV7-2,TRBJ2-1,-,14,-,TGTGCCAGCAGCTCCGATAGCTCCTACAATGAGCAGTTCTTC,CASSSDSSYNEQFF
TRBV20-1,TRBJ1-2,-,14,-,TGCAGTGCAGTAGGGGCCGGGGGCCTCTATGGCTACACCTTC,CSAVGAGGLYGYTF
TRBV25-1,TRBJ2-5,-,13,-,TGTGCCAGCAGTGAATTCGCGGACGAGACCCAGTACTTC,CASSEFADETQYF
TRBV3-1,TRBJ1-1,-,13,few,TGTGCCAGCAGCCAAGAATGGAACACTGAAGCTTTCTTT,CASSQEWNTEAFF
TRBV20-1,TRBJ2-3,-,14,many,TGCAGTTCCTCAAGCCTTACCAGCACAGATACGCAGTATTTT,CSSSSLTSTDTQYF
TRBV29-1,TRBJ1-1,-,12,once,TGCAGCGTTGAAGAACCGGGCCCTCGGGCTTTCTTT,CSVEEPGPRAFF
TRBV20-1,TRBJ2-3,-,13,few,TGCAGTGCTAGAGATTTATCGCAAGATACGCAGTATTTT,CSARDLSQDTQYF
TRBV5-1,TRBJ2-1,TRBD2,18,few,TGCGCCAGCAGCTCGGGACTAGCGGGAGGACTATCCTACAATGAGCAGTTCTTC,CASSSGLAGGLSYNEQFF
TRBV7-8,TRBJ2-6,-,13,few,TGTGCCAGCAGCGTCGGACAGCCCAACGTCCTGACTTTC,CASSVGQPNVLTF
TRBV7-9,TRBJ2-7,-,13,many,TGTGCCAGCAGCTTTGGGACGAATTACGAGCAGTACTTC,CASSFGTNYEQYF
TRBV7-2,TRBJ2-1,TRBD2,17,many,TGTGCCAGCAGCTTAGTGACGGGCGGGAGGGGGACTTTAGAGCAGTTCTTC,CASSLVTGGRGTLEQFF
TRBV5-6,TRBJ1-2,-,13,many,TGTGCCAGCAGCTCGGAGAGGGCCCATGGCTACACCTTC,CASSSERAHGYTF
TRBV5-1,TRBJ2-2,-,15,-,TGCGCCAGCAGCCCGGCCGAGATGAACACCGGGGAGCTGTTTTTT,CASSPAEMNTGELFF
TRBV3-1,TRBJ2-4,TRBD1,15,-,TGTGCCAGCAGCCAAAACAGGGGGCGCTGGGACATTCAGTACTTC,CASSQNRGRWDIQYF
TRBV11-2,TRBJ2-3,-,13,-,TGTGCCAGCAGCTTAGATCGGGGTGATACGCAGTATTTT,CASSLDRGDTQYF
TRBV12-3/TRBV12-4,TRBJ1-4,-,14,few,TGTGCCAGCACTAACGGACAGTCATTGGGAAAACTGTTTTTT,CASTNGQSLGKLFF
TRBV29-1,TRBJ2-2,TRBD1,13,many,TGCAGCGCTTGGACAGGGGGCGCCGGGGAGCTGTTTTTT,CSAWTGGAGELFF
TRBV7-3,TRBJ2-1,TRBD2,17,few,TGTGCCAGCGCTAAACAGGGGACTAGCGGGAGCAGGAATGAGCAGTTCTTC,CASAKQGTSGSRNEQFF
TRBV20-1,TRBJ2-5,-,16,-,TGCAGTGCTAGAGATGGCGCGGGAAGATATCAAGAGACCCAGTACTTC,CSARDGAGRYQETQYF
TRBV5-1,TRBJ1-1,-,13,-,TGCGCCAGCAGCTCCCACAGGAACACTGAAGCTTTCTTT,CASSSHRNTEAFF
TRBV20-1,TRBJ2-1,-,13,few,TGCAGTGCTAGAGATCCAGCCTACAATGAGCAGTTCTTC,CSARDPAYNEQFF
TRBV2,TRBJ2-7,-,13,many,TGTGCCAGCAGTGAACTTCCCGTTTACGAGCAGTACTTC,CASSELPVYEQYF
TRBV30,TRBJ1-2,-,14,-,TGTGCCTGGAGTGTGCGTGGAACGGGCTATGGCTACACCTTC,CAWSVRGTGYGYTF
TRBV12-3/TRBV12-4,TRBJ2-7,TRBD2,15,many,TGTGCCAGCAGTTTAACTAGCGGGCACTCCTACGAGCAGTACTTC,CASSLTSGHSYEQYF
TRBV12-3/TRBV12-4,TRBJ2-7,-,12,many,TGTGCCAGCAGCCGGACGACCTACGAGCAGTACTTC,CASSRTTYEQYF
TRBV5-1,TRBJ2-1,TRBD2,16,few,TGCGCCAGCAGCTGGGAACTAGCGGGGATGAACAATGAGCAGTTCTTC,CASSWELAGMNNEQFF
TRBV4-2,TRBJ2-1,-,15,many,TGTGCCAGCAGCCAAGAATTGGCAGTGAACAATGAGCAGTTCTTC,CASSQELAVNNEQFF
TRBV29-1,TRBJ2-5,TRBD2,13,few,TGCAGCGTTGGCGGGGGACCCCAAGAGACCCAGTACTTC,CSVGGGPQETQYF
TRBV5-6,TRBJ2-5,-,13,few,TGTGCCAGCAGCGTGGAGGGCTGGGAGACCCAGTACTTC,CASSVEGWETQYF
TRBV18,TRBJ2-3,-,15,-,TGTGCCAGCTCAGCGTACTGGGCCGAGGCAGATACGCAGTATTTT,CASSAYWAEADTQYF
TRBV7-4,TRBJ1-5,TRBD1,17,-,TGTGCCAGCAGCTTAAGGACAGGGGCATTAAGCAATCAGCCCCAGCATTTT,CASSLRTGALSNQPQHF
TRBV11-2,TRBJ2-3,TRBD2,18,many,TGTGCCAGCAGCGTAGGATATGGACTAGCGGATAGCACAGATACGCAGTATTTT,CASSVGYGLADSTDTQYF
TRBV10-3,TRBJ2-1,TRBD2,16,many,TGTGCCATCAGTGAGTCTCAACTAGCGGGGTTCAATGAGCAGTTCTTC,CAISESQLAGFNEQFF
TRBV4-2,TRBJ2-3,TRBD2,17,few,TGTGCCAGCAGCTCCCGGACTAGCGGGAGTAGTAGAGATACGCAGTATTTT,CASSSRTSGSSRDTQYF
TRBV28,TRBJ2-7,TRBD2,13,many,TGTGCCAGTCGGCCGGGACTAGACTACGAGCAGTACTTC,CASRPGLDYEQYF
TRBV28,TRBJ2-2,TRBD1,15,-,TGTGCCAGCAGGCTGGGACAGGGGGCGGTCGGGGAGCTGTTTTTT,CASRLGQGAVGELFF
TRBV7-6,TRBJ2-7,TRBD1,15,many,TGTGCCAGCAGCTTAGCCCAGGGGGCCGTCTACGAGCAGTACTTC,CASSLAQGAVYEQYF
TRBV19,TRBJ1-2,-,12,-,TGTGCCAGTAGTATACCGGGCCTGGGCTACACCTTC,CASSIPGLGYTF
TRBV20-1,TRBJ2-7,-,11,-,TGCAGTGCTAGGCGAACGTACGAGCAGTACTTC,CSARRTYEQYF
TRBV7-2,TRBJ2-5,TRBD1,16,few,TGTGCCAGCAGCTACGCGTCGGACAGGGTCCGGGAGACCCAGTACTTC,CASSYASDRVRETQYF
TRBV29-1,TRBJ1-2,TRBD1,12,many,TGCAGCGCGGGGGACAGGGATTATGGCTACACCTTC,CSAGDRDYGYTF
TRBV3-1,TRBJ2-2,-,14,many,TGTGCCAGCAGCCAAGTTGTGAACACCGGGGAGCTGTTTTTT,CASSQVVNTGELFF
TRBV7-9,TRBJ2-7,-,16,-,TGTGCCAGCAGCTTATACACAGACCGCGCCCTCTACGAGCAGTACTTC,CASSLYTDRALYEQYF
TRBV15,TRBJ2-6,-,15,many,TGTGCCACCAGCAGTTTTAACTCTGGGGCCAACGTCCTGACTTTC,CATSSFNSGANVLTF
TRBV29-1,TRBJ2-3,-,14,many,TGCAGCGTCCCCCGGTCGGGATACACAGATACGCAGTATTTT,CSVPRSGYTDTQYF
TRBV10-3,TRBJ2-7,TRBD1,14,few,TGTGCCATCAGTGTAGGAGACAGGGACCACGAGCAGTACTTC,CAISVGDRDHEQYF
TRBV2,TRBJ2-1,TRBD2,15,few,TGTGCCAGCAGTGATTTGGCGGGGGGCAGAAATGAGCAGTTCTTC,CASSDLAGGRNEQFF
TRBV12-3/TRBV12-4,TRBJ2-2,-,13,-,TGTGCCAGCAGTTTGAGCGCCACCGGGGAGCTGTTTTTT,CASSLSATGELFF
TRBV3-1,TRBJ2-1,TRBD2,17,-,TGTGCCAGCAGCCAAGATTTTATGGGCGGGAGGGCAGATGAGCAGTTCTTC,CASSQDFMGGRADEQFF
TRBV5-1,TRBJ1-1,-,14,few,TGCGCCAGCAGCACCAGGGCGGGAAGCACTGAAGCTTTCTTT,CASSTRAGSTEAFF
TRBV5-1,TRBJ1-1,-,14,-,TGCGCCAGCAGCCCCGGGACGTGGAACACTGAAGCTTTCTTT,CASSPGTWNTEAFF